This entry lists 8 T cell receptor beta chains sequenced from one sample in a study of blood T cell repertoires in COVID-19. The repertoire was sequenced with immunoSEQ multiplex PCR; TCRdb's copy has only in-frame clones and lacks some. The sample contains tens of thousands of clones, roughly 80% of which appear only once. Sequenced input: peripheral blood. The receptors were sampled from a woman of 80 years or more with active or convalescent COVID-19.

This chain uses TRBV5-4 with TRBJ2-3; no firm D call. This CDR3 spans 14 amino acids. Germline-derived CDR1 and CDR2 are SGHNT and YYREEE (reference sequence). Trimming pared 7 bases from V and 0 bases from J, leaving 12 bases between. The CDR3 here is CASSRHASTDTQYF. The CDR3 region has the DNA TGTGCCAGCTCGCGGCATGCTAGCACAGATACGCAGTATTTT.

V usage is TRBV29-1 and J usage is TRBJ2-7; TRBD2 agrees at 8 bases. In germline, CDR1 is SQVTM, CDR2 ANQGSEA. Trimming removed 7 bases from V and 5 bases from J; junction bases left unmatched: 16. This CDR3 has 15 residues. The chain's CDR3 is CSAAGGLGLRNEQYF. The CDR3 region has the DNA TGCAGCGCTGCCGGGGGACTAGGGCTCAGAAACGAGCAGTACTTC.

The V call is TRBV19, the J call TRBJ1-2; D gene unclear. Trimming shortened V by 6 bases and J by 2 bases, and 16 bases separated the two germline ends. From germline, CDR1 is LNHDA and CDR2 SQIVND (reference sequence). This CDR3 comprises 15 residues. The CDR3 region is CASRDPGGLNYGYTF. The CDR3 coding sequence is TGTGCCAGTAGAGACCCTGGAGGGTTGAACTATGGCTACACCTTC.

The CDR3 nucleotides are TGTGCCAGCAGCGAGAGGACAGGGGGCGATTCTGATGAAGCTTTCTTT. Protein sequence: CASSERTGGDSDEAFF. The chain is built from TRBV9 and TRBJ1-1, with 11 bases that match TRBD1. CDR3 size: 16 residues. Germline CDR1 is SGDLS and CDR2 is YYNGEE. The V segment lost 3 bases and the J segment 7 bases; nucleotides outside the gene matches: 11.

This chain connects TRBV6-5 to TRBJ1-3; 7 nucleotides line up with TRBD1. The CDR3 runs to 15 residues. CDR1 and CDR2 from the germline V gene are MNHEY and SVGAGI. Trimming cost V 5 bases and J 4 bases; bases outside gene matches: 8. CDR3 sequence reads: CASSPIPGQGNTIYF. CDR3 nucleotides: TGTGCCAGCAGTCCCATCCCGGGACAGGGAAACACCATATATTTT.

The genes are TRBV10-3 and TRBJ2-1, with 7 positions matching TRBD2. Germline values: CDR1 ENHRY, CDR2 SYGVKD. The CDR3 length is 13 residues. Trimming at V came to 4 bases and at J to 4 bases, leaving 1 base not matched to a gene. The CDR3 DNA reads as TGTGCCATCAGTGGGGGGGGTTACAATGAGCAGTTCTTC. This codes for CAISGGGYNEQFF.

CDR3 sequence (DNA): TGTGCCAGCAGCCAAGTTCTAGCGGGACCAGATACGCAGTATTTT. It specifies CASSQVLAGPDTQYF. The gene calls are TRBV3-1 (or the pseudogene TRBV3-2) and TRBJ2-3; 9 positions match TRBD2. This CDR3 has 15 amino acids. Trimming cost V 1 base and J 4 bases; bases outside gene matches: 3. Germline loops: CDR1 LGHDT, CDR2 YNNKEL (reference sequence).

This chain uses TRBV11-1 with TRBJ2-3; D unclear. V was clipped by 6 bases and J by 2 bases, with 9 bases between them. The CDR3 length is 13 residues. Germline V CDR1 and CDR2: SGHAT, FQDESV (reference sequence). CDR3 region: CASRPTYTDTQYF. The CDR3 coding sequence is TGTGCCAGCAGGCCAACTTACACAGATACGCAGTATTTT. Full variable domain (outside the CDR3, taken from reference TRBV11-1 and TRBJ2-3): EAEVAQSPRYKITEKSQAVAFWCDPISGHATLYWYRQILGQGPELLVQFQDESVVDDSQLPKDRFSAERLKGVDSTLKIQPAELGDSAMYLCASRPTYTDTQYFGPGTRLTVL.